The present T cell receptor (beta chain) was sequenced within a study of control samples from healthy donors and cancer patients (dated by TCRdb to the early 2020s). To note about this clone: Its antigen remains undetermined. Nothing much larger sits one base from this clone, and base qualities are not available.

Receptor amplification or capture employed the immunoSEQ multiplex PCR assay. TCRdb provides this immuneACCESS table in a form limited to in-frame rearrangements. Some clones are lacking; in checked studies, under half of them reflect an unresolved V gene, and why the rest are absent is not known. The sample yields over 150,000 clones; about 93% were counted once. The top ten hold 1.4% to 1.5% of the sample. The junction shows trimming of 6 bases on V and 3 bases on J, and the gene matches do not reach 6 bases of it. Sequences MNHEY (CDR1) and SMNVEV (CDR2) are obtained from the germline V gene (reference sequence). The CDR3 runs 15 residues from the cysteine to the phenylalanine. Only CDR3 DNA is held: 45 bases, read in frame from base 1.

Sequences were obtained from blood. The sequence is built from TRBV27 and TRBJ2-3; TRBD1 aligns with 10 central bases. This TCR was recovered from a man younger than 35 in good health. The DNA sequence is given as TGTGCCAGCAGACGAGACAGGGGGCTAACAGATACGCAGTATTTT. Translated, it reads CASRRDRGLTDTQYF.